Below are 7 T cell receptor beta chains sequenced from a single sample in a study of cytomegalovirus exposure and HLA in healthy donors. Primers for the PCR totalled 60 Vbeta and 13 Jbeta. Clones were read by immunoSEQ multiplex PCR, and TCRdb kept only the in-frame ones, dropping some. The table lists approximately 85,000 clones, over 70% of them singletons. The sample was PBMCs. All receptors come from a man in his forties or fifties in good health and CMV-seropositive.

The chain joins TRBV19 to TRBJ2-5, with 11 nucleotides matching TRBD1. CDR1 and CDR2 (germline): LNHDA, SQIVND (reference sequence). This CDR3 contains 16 residues. With V trimmed by 3 bases and J by 11 bases, 14 bases remained unmatched. CDR3 in amino acids: CASSMTTPGQGGEQYF. The CDR3 DNA sequence: TGTGCCAGTAGTATGACAACTCCGGGACAGGGGGGTGAGCAGTACTTC.

The V call is TRBV18, the J call TRBJ2-2, with D perhaps TRBD2 (6 bases). Trimming left V 3 bases short and J 7 bases short, with 18 bases between. Germline lookup yields CDR1 KGHSH and CDR2 LQKENI. The CDR3 spans 16 residues. CDR3 coding DNA: TGTGCCAGCTCACCCTTTACGGGAGAAGGGCACGGGGAGCTGTTTTTT. Translating it yields CASSPFTGEGHGELFF.

The chain recombines TRBV6-1 with TRBJ2-3, with unresolved D. The CDR3 is made up of 16 amino acids. Germline V gene sequence: CDR1 MNHNS, CDR2 SASEGT. The ends were cut back, 2 bases at V and 2 bases at J, with 14 bases in the middle. CDR3 region: CASSEWSRSFTDTQYF. CDR3 nucleotide sequence: TGTGCCAGCAGTGAATGGTCCAGGTCCTTCACAGATACGCAGTATTTT.

There are a few counts of this clone. The chain recombines TRBV10-3 with TRBJ1-1; a possible D gene is TRBD1 (6 bases). Per the germline V gene, CDR1 is ENHRY and CDR2 is SYGVKD. The length of the CDR3 is 13 residues. V gave up 2 bases and J gave up 7 bases, with 11 bases separating them. CDR3 loop: CAISEAGGGEAFF. CDR3 sequence (DNA): TGTGCCATCAGTGAGGCTGGGGGCGGTGAAGCTTTCTTT.

This chain links TRBV19 with TRBJ2-2, with 8 bases lining up with TRBD2. V shed 7 bases and J 6 bases; nucleotides not matched to a gene: 10. CDR1 is LNHDA and CDR2 is SQIVND in the germline V gene (reference sequence). This CDR3 is built from 15 residues. CDR3 coding DNA: TGTGCCAGTACCTACGGGAGGGCGGCGGCCGGGGAGCTGTTTTTT. It yields the protein CASTYGRAAAGELFF.

The gene calls are TRBV6-5 and TRBJ2-3; D gene ambiguous. The CDR3 covers 14 residues. Germline V lookup: CDR1 MNHEY, CDR2 SVGAGI. V was trimmed by 5 bases and J by 3 bases, leaving 12 bases between them. Here the CDR3 DNA reads TGTGCCAGCAGTCGAGGTCTAATTACAGATACGCAGTATTTT. This encodes CASSRGLITDTQYF.

CDR3 loop: CASSLLAGMEGSEQFF. CDR3 DNA: TGCGCCAGCAGCCTTTTAGCGGGAATGGAGGGGAGCGAGCAGTTCTTC. V is TRBV4-1 and J is TRBJ2-1, with 8 bases matching TRBD2. J lost 10 bases, V lost 4 bases, and 15 bases had no gene match. The CDR3 is made up of 16 amino acids. Germline V gene data show CDR1 as MGHRA and CDR2 as YSYEKL.